Listed here are 31 T cell receptor beta chains from one sample, sequenced in a study of cytomegalovirus exposure and HLA in healthy donors (dated by TCRdb to the late 2010s). Library generation was performed with the immunoSEQ multiplex PCR assay. The multiplex PCR relied on a mix of 60 forward primers for TCR Vbeta segments and 13 reverse primers for TCR Jbeta segments. The source is immuneACCESS, and TCRdb retained only in-frame sequences with V and J called. Part of the clones is not carried over; for the studies checked, unresolved V genes explain less than half of this, and the remainder is unexplained. This sample's records show nearly 200,000 clones. 0.7% to 0.8% of the sample lies in the top ten. Input material: PBMCs. These receptors came from a boy younger than 18 in good health and CMV-seronegative.

The chain joins TRBV11-2 to TRBJ2-7; 9 bases match TRBD1. This CDR3 has 15 amino acids. V lost 5 bases to trimming and J lost 4 bases; unmatched junction nucleotides: 9. Germline V gene lookup returns CDR1 SGHAT and CDR2 FQNNGV. Here the CDR3 DNA reads TGTGCCAGCAGCCCTATCTCCGGGACAGGGTACGAGCAGTACTTC. It specifies CASSPISGTGYEQYF.

The chain couples TRBV9 to TRBJ2-7; D call uncertain. This CDR3 contains 13 residues. Germline V gene data show CDR1 as SGDLS and CDR2 as YYNGEE. V dropped 0 bases and J dropped 7 bases, with 11 bases sitting between them. Here the CDR3 reads CASSVDQRREQYF. For the CDR3, the DNA is TGTGCCAGCAGCGTAGACCAGCGTAGGGAGCAGTACTTC.

The chain is built from TRBV19 and TRBJ2-7; no definite D call. CDR1 is LNHDA and CDR2 is SQIVND in the germline V gene (reference sequence). This CDR3 is 14 amino acids long. Trimming shortened V by 2 bases and J by 5 bases, and 13 bases separated the two germline ends. The CDR3 nucleotides read TGTGCCAGTAGTATACGAGGAGACGTCCACGAGCAGTACTTC. It specifies CASSIRGDVHEQYF.

The chain recombines TRBV14 with TRBJ2-3, with TRBD2 matching over 10 bases. The CDR3 runs 15 residues. Germline loops: CDR1 SGHDN, CDR2 FVKESK. V lost 5 bases, J lost 5 bases, and 7 bases stayed unmatched. CDR3 nucleotide sequence: TGTGCCAGCAGCTCACGGACTAGCGGTGGAGATACGCAGTATTTT. Translating it yields CASSSRTSGGDTQYF.

The chain couples TRBV5-4 to TRBJ2-3, with TRBD2 matching 7 bases. Trimming took 5 bases from V and 9 from J; bases not matched to a gene: 6. CDR1 and CDR2 (germline): SGHNT, YYREEE (reference sequence). The CDR3 spans 12 residues. This CDR3 reads CASSSWRETQYF. CDR3 coding DNA: TGTGCCAGCAGTTCATGGCGGGAGACGCAGTATTTT.

The chain combines TRBV29-1 with TRBJ2-3; 8 positions agree with TRBD1. CDR1 and CDR2 from the germline V gene are SQVTM and ANQGSEA. The CDR3 sequence is 16 residues long. The ends lost 0 bases at V and 5 bases at J; junction bases unmatched: 10. This CDR3 is CSVEDMTGTGRDTQYF. Here the CDR3 DNA reads TGCAGCGTTGAAGATATGACAGGGACAGGAAGAGATACGCAGTATTTT.

V gene TRBV4-1 combines with J gene TRBJ2-7; 12 bases are shared with TRBD2. Trimming at V came to 4 bases and at J to 5 bases, leaving 6 bases not matched to a gene. The CDR3 runs to 15 residues. The germline CDR1 and CDR2 sequences are MGHRA and YSYEKL. The DNA for the CDR3 is TGCGCCAGCAGCCCTTATCTAGCGGGGGGGAACGAGCAGTACTTC. Amino acids: CASSPYLAGGNEQYF.

The chain carries TRBV5-1 and TRBJ2-3, with 9 bases aligning to TRBD2. This CDR3 spans 14 amino acids. With V trimmed by 4 bases and J by 4 bases, 4 bases remained unmatched. CDR1 and CDR2 from the germline V gene are SGHRS and YFSETQ. The CDR3 is CASSDRLAADTQYF. The CDR3 DNA follows: TGCGCCAGCAGCGATCGACTAGCGGCAGATACGCAGTATTTT.

The chain links TRBV14 to TRBJ2-3, with a possible D match to TRBD1 (5 bases). CDR3 length equals 13 residues. Trimming took off 0 bases at V and 12 bases at J, with 13 bases between the two ends. The germline CDR1 and CDR2 sequences are SGHDN and FVKESK. The CDR3: CASSQDTRTTQYF. The CDR3 coding sequence is TGTGCCAGCAGCCAAGACACCCGGACAACACAGTATTTT.

The genes are TRBV7-9 and TRBJ1-1, with unresolved D. This CDR3 is built from 15 residues. Germline V gives CDR1 SEHNR, CDR2 FQNEAQ (reference sequence). V was cut by 6 bases and J by 3 bases, with 17 bases left in between. The CDR3 sequence: CASRTLLGLDTEAFF. The CDR3 bases are TGTGCCAGCAGAACACTGCTCGGACTCGACACTGAAGCTTTCTTT.

The chain carries TRBV28 and TRBJ1-2; tentative D call: TRBD1 (6 bases). The CDR3 spans 15 residues. Trimming took 6 bases from V and 8 from J, leaving 22 bases between them. The germline V gene encodes CDR1 MDHEN and CDR2 SYDVKM. This CDR3 is CASSLPLQQQGGYTF. Written as DNA, the CDR3 is TGTGCCAGCAGCTTACCCCTACAACAACAGGGCGGCTACACCTTC.

This chain uses TRBV11-2 with TRBJ1-3; unclear D gene. The CDR3 loop spans 17 amino acids. V lost 1 base to trimming and J lost 0 bases, with 13 bases between them. CDR1 and CDR2 (germline): SGHAT, FQNNGV. Here the CDR3 DNA reads TGTGCCAGCAGCTTAGCCGGGGAACTGATCTCTGGAAACACCATATATTTT. Its protein product is CASSLAGELISGNTIYF.

V and J are TRBV28 and TRBJ1-2, with D possibly being TRBD1 (6 bases). Trimming pared 9 bases from V and 4 bases from J, leaving 30 bases between. The CDR3 contains 18 residues. Germline CDR1 is MDHEN and CDR2 is SYDVKM. CDR3 residues: CASLARGLSLSPPYGYTF. For the CDR3, the DNA is TGTGCCAGTCTTGCCAGGGGCCTCTCTCTCTCCCCACCCTATGGCTACACCTTC.

The chain carries TRBV30 and TRBJ2-2; D possibly corresponds to TRBD1 (5 bases). The CDR3 runs 17 residues. V was shortened by 0 bases and J by 3 bases, with 17 bases between the two germline ends. The germline V gene encodes CDR1 GTSNPN and CDR2 SVGIG (reference sequence). CDR3 sequence reads: CAWSVWVIVGDTGELFF. DNA of the CDR3: TGTGCCTGGAGTGTATGGGTAATTGTAGGGGACACCGGGGAGCTGTTTTTT.

The chain couples TRBV5-1 to TRBJ2-7, with 9 bases identical to TRBD2. The V gene's germline CDR1 is SGHRS and CDR2 YFSETQ. The V gene end was trimmed by 2 bases and the J gene end by 2 bases; junction bases not matched to a gene: 5. The CDR3 spans 15 residues. This CDR3 reads CASSFDGGGAYEQYF. CDR3 nucleotides: TGCGCCAGCAGCTTTGATGGCGGGGGGGCCTACGAGCAGTACTTC.

The genes are TRBV4-2 and TRBJ1-2; D not resolved. CDR1 and CDR2 from the germline V gene are LGHNA and YNFKEQ. Trimming pared 4 bases from V and 4 bases from J, leaving 13 bases between. The CDR3 is made up of 14 amino acids. DNA for the CDR3: TGTGCCAGCAGCCCCGGTCGGGAGATCTATGGCTACACCTTC. Translating gives CASSPGREIYGYTF.

The chain recombines TRBV5-8 with TRBJ2-7; D not certain. Germline V gene lookup returns CDR1 SGHTS and CDR2 YDEGEE. The CDR3 has 12 amino acids. V lost 6 bases, J lost 8 bases, and 15 bases lay in between. CDR3 in DNA: TGTGCCAGCATAAGACTGGCCAAGAAGCAGTACTTC. Translation: CASIRLAKKQYF.

V usage is TRBV7-9 and J usage is TRBJ1-6; 7 positions agree with TRBD1. J was trimmed by 12 bases and V by 5 bases; bases with no gene match: 1. The germline V gene encodes CDR1 SEHNR and CDR2 FQNEAQ (reference sequence). The CDR3 runs 11 residues. CDR3 bases: TGTGCCAGCAGCCGACAGGGACCCCTCCACTTT. Encoded protein: CASSRQGPLHF.

The chain is built from TRBV2 and TRBJ2-7; D remains unclear. The CDR3 has 15 amino acids. Trimming removed 4 bases from V and 1 base from J, with 14 bases in between. Germline V gives CDR1 SNHLY, CDR2 FYNNEI. In DNA, the CDR3 is TGTGCCAGCAGTGGAATGGCTCTGTTATCCTACGAGCAGTACTTC. Translating gives CASSGMALLSYEQYF. The whole variable domain, remainder taken from reference TRBV2 and TRBJ2-7, is EPEVTQTPSHQVTQMGQEVILRCVPISNHLYFYWYRQILGQKVEFLVSFYNNEISEKSEIFDDQFSVERPDGSNFTLKIRSTKLEDSAMYFCASSGMALLSYEQYFGPGTRLTVT.

V gene TRBV27 combines with J gene TRBJ1-2, with 8 bases that match TRBD1. V gave up 0 bases and J gave up 0 bases; unmatched junction bases: 3. The CDR3 is 16 residues long. Germline CDR1 and CDR2: MNHEY and SMNVEV (reference sequence). The CDR3, as DNA: TGTGCCAGCAGTTTATCGGGACAGGCATCTAACTATGGCTACACCTTC. Protein product: CASSLSGQASNYGYTF.

This sequence joins TRBV13 and TRBJ1-2, with 8 bases matching TRBD1. The CDR3 totals 15 residues. Germline V gene data show CDR1 as PRHDT and CDR2 as FYEKMQ (reference sequence). Unmatched junction bases numbered 14, after V lost 6 bases and J lost 8 bases. This chain's CDR3 is CASSYGTGGKGGYTF. CDR3 bases: TGTGCCAGCAGTTATGGGACAGGAGGTAAAGGGGGCTACACCTTC.

This chain joins TRBV7-3 and TRBJ2-1; 10 bases are shared with TRBD2. Germline V gene data show CDR1 as SGHTA and CDR2 as FQGTGA. The V segment lost 2 bases and the J segment 8 bases; nucleotides outside the gene matches: 3. The CDR3 is 14 residues long. The CDR3 DNA reads as TGTGCCAGCAGCTTACGAGCGGGGGGGCATGAGCAGTTCTTC. Translation gives CASSLRAGGHEQFF.

The chain links TRBV7-2 to TRBJ1-2; TRBD1 matches 10 bases. J lost 5 bases, V lost 3 bases, and 9 bases had no gene match. CDR1 and CDR2 from the germline V gene are SGHTA and FQGNSA. The length of the CDR3 is 16 residues. The CDR3 sequence: CASSFRTGGVGYGYTF. DNA of the CDR3: TGTGCCAGCAGCTTCCGGACAGGGGGGGTTGGGTATGGCTACACCTTC.

V usage is TRBV19 and J usage is TRBJ2-1, with 7 bases fitting TRBD1. The V and J ends lost 3 bases and 2 bases, in that order; junction bases with no gene match: 4. The length of the CDR3 is 15 residues. Germline V gives CDR1 LNHDA, CDR2 SQIVND (reference sequence). Here the CDR3 reads CASSISDRPYNEQFF. CDR3 DNA: TGTGCCAGTAGTATTTCGGACAGGCCCTACAATGAGCAGTTCTTC. Drawing the rest from reference TRBV19 and TRBJ2-1, the complete variable domain is DGGITQSPKYLFRKEGQNVTLSCEQNLNHDAMYWYRQDPGQGLRLIYYSQIVNDFQKGDIAEGYSVSREKKESFPLTVTSAQKNPTAFYLCASSISDRPYNEQFFGPGTRLTVL.

The J gene is TRBJ2-7, the V gene TRBV28; tentatively, D is TRBD2 (5 bases). The CDR3 runs to 13 residues. CDR1 is MDHEN, CDR2 SYDVKM, per germline. The germline V and J ends were trimmed by 3 bases and 2 bases, with 8 bases remaining between them. CDR3 in amino acids: CASSFGLPYEQYF. The CDR3 DNA reads TGTGCCAGCAGTTTCGGACTGCCCTACGAGCAGTACTTC.

This sequence joins TRBV7-2 and TRBJ1-2; a weak D match, TRBD1 (5 bases). Trimming shortened V by 5 bases and J by 0 bases, and 16 bases separated the two germline ends. The germline V gene has CDR1 SGHTA and CDR2 FQGNSA. The CDR3 totals 16 residues. The chain's CDR3 is CASSPGAGRANYGYTF. CDR3 sequence (DNA): TGTGCCAGCAGCCCCGGAGCGGGGCGGGCTAACTATGGCTACACCTTC. The full variable domain, completed using reference TRBV7-2 and TRBJ1-2, is GAGVSQSPSNKVTEKGKDVELRCDPISGHTALYWYRQSLGQGLEFLIYFQGNSAPDKSGLPSDRFSAERTGGSVSTLTIQRTQQEDSAVYLCASSPGAGRANYGYTFGSGTRLTVV.

V gene TRBV11-1 combines with J gene TRBJ2-5, with TRBD2 matching over 9 bases. CDR1 and CDR2 (germline): SGHAT, FQDESV (reference sequence). V lost 3 bases and J lost 1; bases outside the gene matches: 6. This CDR3 spans 16 amino acids. The CDR3 DNA is TGTGCCAGCAGCTTTGTGAGCGGGGGGACCCAAGAGACCCAGTACTTC. Translating gives CASSFVSGGTQETQYF.

This chain uses TRBV13 with TRBJ2-7, with 7 bases identical to TRBD2. Germline CDR1 and CDR2: PRHDT and FYEKMQ (reference sequence). V trimming: 7 bases; J trimming: 3 bases; junction bases outside the gene matches: 9. The CDR3 spans 14 residues. CDR3 in DNA: TGTGCCAGCACCTCCTCCCGCGGGGGCTACGAGCAGTACTTC. It is translated as CASTSSRGGYEQYF.

J is TRBJ1-3 and V is TRBV6-5; 7 positions agree with TRBD1. V was clipped by 6 bases and J by 1 base; unmatched bases: 6. The CDR3 contains 15 residues. In germline, CDR1 is MNHEY, CDR2 SVGAGI. The CDR3 reads CASSFQGGSGNTIYF. The DNA of the CDR3 is TGTGCCAGCAGCTTCCAGGGGGGATCTGGAAACACCATATATTTT.

This chain joins TRBV7-9 and TRBJ1-1; unclear D gene. Germline V gene lookup returns CDR1 SEHNR and CDR2 FQNEAQ (reference sequence). V lost 1 base and J lost 0, with 15 bases in between. CDR3 length: 17 residues. The chain's CDR3 is CASSLGVERPVNTEAFF. The CDR3 region has the DNA TGTGCCAGCAGCTTAGGTGTAGAGCGACCGGTGAACACTGAAGCTTTCTTT.

The rearrangement links TRBV28 to TRBJ2-7; 7 nucleotides align to TRBD2. The junction had 8 bases not matched to a gene; V was cut back by 6 bases and J by 0 bases. In germline, CDR1 is MDHEN, CDR2 SYDVKM. This CDR3 is 15 amino acids long. CDR3 in DNA: TGTGCCAGCAGCGGGGGGTTTCCCTTCTCCTACGAGCAGTACTTC. This encodes CASSGGFPFSYEQYF.